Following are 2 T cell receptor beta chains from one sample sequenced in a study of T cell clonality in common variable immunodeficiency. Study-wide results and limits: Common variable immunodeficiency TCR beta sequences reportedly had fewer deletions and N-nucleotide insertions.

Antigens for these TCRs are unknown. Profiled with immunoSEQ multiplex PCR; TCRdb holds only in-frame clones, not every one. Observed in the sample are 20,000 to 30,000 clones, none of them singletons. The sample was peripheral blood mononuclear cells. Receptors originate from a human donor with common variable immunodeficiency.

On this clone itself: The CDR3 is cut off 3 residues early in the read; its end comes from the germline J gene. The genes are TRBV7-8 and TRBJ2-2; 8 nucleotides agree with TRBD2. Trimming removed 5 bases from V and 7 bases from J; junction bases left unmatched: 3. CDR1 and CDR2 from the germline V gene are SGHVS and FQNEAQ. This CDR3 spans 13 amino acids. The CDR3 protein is CASSKREIGELFF. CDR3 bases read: TGTGCCAGCAGCAAGCGGGAGATCGGGGAG.

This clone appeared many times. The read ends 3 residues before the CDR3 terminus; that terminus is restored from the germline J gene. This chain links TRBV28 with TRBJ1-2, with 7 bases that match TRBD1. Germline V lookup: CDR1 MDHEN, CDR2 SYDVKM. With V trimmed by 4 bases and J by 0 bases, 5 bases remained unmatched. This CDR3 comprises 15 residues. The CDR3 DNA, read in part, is TGTGCCAGCAGTTCCGGGACAGTCCCTAACTATGGC. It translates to CASSSGTVPNYG. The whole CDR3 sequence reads CASSSGTVPNYGYTF.